This is a list of T cell receptor beta chains from one sample in a study of blood T cell repertoires in COVID-19. Measured with immunoSEQ multiplex PCR; TCRdb has only the in-frame clones, and not every one. The sample lists around 300,000 clones, 86% occurring once. The sample taken for sequencing was peripheral blood. These receptor sequences come from a woman aged 25 to 39 with active or convalescent COVID-19. Both conserved end residues are part of each CDR3. D genes are given only for firm matches. Part of the rows lack a size; the others show once, few, many or a class for expanded clones.

d_call: TRBD2; v_call: TRBV7-2; j_call: TRBJ2-3; clone_size: NA; cdr3_nt: TGTGCCAGCAGCTTGAGTAGCGGGAAAGATACGCAGTATTTT; cdr3_aa: CASSLSSGKDTQYF
d_call: NA; v_call: TRBV7-9; j_call: TRBJ1-4; clone_size: NA; cdr3_nt: TGTGCCAGCAGCTTCAAAACGCCGGATGAAAAACTGTTTTTT; cdr3_aa: CASSFKTPDEKLFF
d_call: NA; v_call: TRBV10-1; j_call: TRBJ2-3; clone_size: NA; cdr3_nt: TGCGCCAGCAGTGAGTCAGTGTCCAGGGGTCCAGATACGCAGTATTTT; cdr3_aa: CASSESVSRGPDTQYF
d_call: NA; v_call: TRBV7-2; j_call: TRBJ1-2; clone_size: NA; cdr3_nt: TGTGCCAGCAGTCTTAGTAGCTTCTATGGCTACACCTTC; cdr3_aa: CASSLSSFYGYTF
d_call: TRBD1; v_call: TRBV28; j_call: TRBJ1-5; clone_size: NA; cdr3_nt: TGTGCCAGCAGTGGGACAGGGGTGAGCCAGCCCCAGCATTTT; cdr3_aa: CASSGTGVSQPQHF
d_call: NA; v_call: TRBV5-6; j_call: TRBJ1-6; clone_size: few; cdr3_nt: TGTGCCAGCAGCTTGGTCGGTACCGCCTATAATTCACCCCTCCACTTT; cdr3_aa: CASSLVGTAYNSPLHF
d_call: TRBD1; v_call: TRBV6-5; j_call: TRBJ1-6; clone_size: NA; cdr3_nt: TGTGCCAGCAGATCACAGGGGGCGCGATCACCCCTCCACTTT; cdr3_aa: CASRSQGARSPLHF
d_call: TRBD1; v_call: TRBV5-1; j_call: TRBJ1-6; clone_size: NA; cdr3_nt: TGCGCCAGCAGCTCCACAGGGGCCTGGAATTCACCCCTCCACTTT; cdr3_aa: CASSSTGAWNSPLHF
d_call: TRBD2; v_call: TRBV6-5; j_call: TRBJ2-1; clone_size: NA; cdr3_nt: TGTGCCAGCAAGCGCGGGGGGGCCGACGAGCAGTTCTTC; cdr3_aa: CASKRGGADEQFF
d_call: NA; v_call: TRBV6-6; j_call: TRBJ1-5; clone_size: once; cdr3_nt: TGTGCCAGCAGTTGGGGCCAAGGGGCGGATCAGCCCCAGCATTTT; cdr3_aa: CASSWGQGADQPQHF
d_call: NA; v_call: TRBV5-1; j_call: TRBJ2-5; clone_size: NA; cdr3_nt: TGCGCCAGCAGCGGGGGGACCGCCCGAGGAGAGACCCAGTACTTC; cdr3_aa: CASSGGTARGETQYF
d_call: NA; v_call: TRBV6-6; j_call: TRBJ1-2; clone_size: NA; cdr3_nt: TGTGCCAGCAGCGCCCAGGGGCACTATGGCTACACCTTC; cdr3_aa: CASSAQGHYGYTF
d_call: TRBD2; v_call: TRBV19; j_call: TRBJ2-3; clone_size: NA; cdr3_nt: TGTGCCAGTGGTAGCGGGGGGGCAGTAGATACGCAGTATTTT; cdr3_aa: CASGSGGAVDTQYF
d_call: NA; v_call: TRBV21-1; j_call: TRBJ2-7; clone_size: NA; cdr3_nt: TGTGCCAGCAGCAAAGTCCGAACCCCCGGGGACGAGCAGTACTTC; cdr3_aa: CASSKVRTPGDEQYF
d_call: TRBD1; v_call: TRBV4-3; j_call: TRBJ2-7; clone_size: NA; cdr3_nt: TGCGCCAGCAGCCGCTACCGGGACAGAACCTACGAGCAGTACTTC; cdr3_aa: CASSRYRDRTYEQYF
d_call: NA; v_call: TRBV6-2/TRBV6-3; j_call: TRBJ1-2; clone_size: NA; cdr3_nt: TGTGCCAGCAGTCTCGAGTTTGGTGGCTACACCTTC; cdr3_aa: CASSLEFGGYTF
d_call: TRBD1; v_call: TRBV6-6; j_call: TRBJ1-5; clone_size: NA; cdr3_nt: TGTGCCAGCGTTTCACAGGGGGCTCAGCCCCAGCATTTT; cdr3_aa: CASVSQGAQPQHF
d_call: NA; v_call: TRBV19; j_call: TRBJ2-5; clone_size: NA; cdr3_nt: TGTGCCAGTAGTATACCGTCTCGTCTACAGGGAAATATGGAGACCCAGTACTTC; cdr3_aa: CASSIPSRLQGNMETQYF
d_call: NA; v_call: TRBV2; j_call: TRBJ2-1; clone_size: NA; cdr3_nt: TGTGCCAGCACGGGGAATGATGAGCAGTTCTTC; cdr3_aa: CASTGNDEQFF
d_call: NA; v_call: TRBV3-1/TRBV3-2; j_call: TRBJ1-1; clone_size: once; cdr3_nt: TGTGCCACTTCGCGTACGAACACTGAAGCTTTCTTT; cdr3_aa: CATSRTNTEAFF
d_call: NA; v_call: TRBV11-1; j_call: TRBJ2-1; clone_size: NA; cdr3_nt: TGTGCCAGCAGCCTAGCCCGGGGCTCCTACAATGAGCAGTTCTTC; cdr3_aa: CASSLARGSYNEQFF
d_call: TRBD1; v_call: TRBV3-1/TRBV3-2; j_call: TRBJ1-2; clone_size: NA; cdr3_nt: TGTGCCAGCAGCAACAGACAGGGATCTGGCTACACCTTC; cdr3_aa: CASSNRQGSGYTF
d_call: TRBD1; v_call: TRBV2; j_call: TRBJ1-4; clone_size: NA; cdr3_nt: TGTGCCAGCAGTGAGACAGGGAGCGTGGGGGAAAAACTGTTTTTT; cdr3_aa: CASSETGSVGEKLFF
d_call: TRBD1; v_call: TRBV4-3; j_call: TRBJ1-1; clone_size: once; cdr3_nt: TGCGCCAGCAGCCAAGGTCAGGGGGACACTGAAGCTTTCTTT; cdr3_aa: CASSQGQGDTEAFF
d_call: TRBD2; v_call: TRBV7-2; j_call: TRBJ2-3; clone_size: NA; cdr3_nt: TGTGCCAGCAGCTTAGAGGGACTAGCGGTAACGGGTACGCAGTATTTT; cdr3_aa: CASSLEGLAVTGTQYF
d_call: NA; v_call: TRBV30; j_call: TRBJ1-5; clone_size: NA; cdr3_nt: TGTGCCTGGAGTGTACGGTTAGGGGATTATAGCAATCAGCCCCAGCATTTT; cdr3_aa: CAWSVRLGDYSNQPQHF
d_call: NA; v_call: TRBV9; j_call: TRBJ2-3; clone_size: NA; cdr3_nt: TGTGCCAGCAGCGCTGGGGGCAACCCAGATACGCAGTATTTT; cdr3_aa: CASSAGGNPDTQYF
d_call: TRBD1; v_call: TRBV5-1; j_call: TRBJ1-5; clone_size: NA; cdr3_nt: TGCGCCAGCAGCTACGACAGGGGGAATCAGCCCCAGCATTTT; cdr3_aa: CASSYDRGNQPQHF
d_call: NA; v_call: TRBV10-3; j_call: TRBJ1-5; clone_size: NA; cdr3_nt: TGTGCCATCAGCCCGAAGGGGGAACAGCCCCAGCATTTT; cdr3_aa: CAISPKGEQPQHF
d_call: NA; v_call: TRBV5-1; j_call: TRBJ1-2; clone_size: few; cdr3_nt: TGCGCCGGGCTTCGGGGTGCCACGGGGGGCTACACCTTC; cdr3_aa: CAGLRGATGGYTF
d_call: NA; v_call: TRBV7-2; j_call: TRBJ1-4; clone_size: NA; cdr3_nt: TGTGCCAGCAGCCCAGGAGACAGGCGGAATGAAAAACTGTTTTTT; cdr3_aa: CASSPGDRRNEKLFF
d_call: NA; v_call: TRBV7-2; j_call: TRBJ1-1; clone_size: NA; cdr3_nt: TGTGCCAGCAGCTTAGTTAAGGGCGGAGGCACTGAAGCTTTCTTT; cdr3_aa: CASSLVKGGGTEAFF
d_call: NA; v_call: TRBV6-5; j_call: TRBJ1-5; clone_size: NA; cdr3_nt: TGTGCCAGCAGTAAAAGACAGGATAGCAATCAGCCCCAGCATTTT; cdr3_aa: CASSKRQDSNQPQHF
d_call: NA; v_call: TRBV12-3/TRBV12-4; j_call: TRBJ1-1; clone_size: once; cdr3_nt: TGTGCCAGCAGTCCAACAGGCACTGAAGCTTTCTTT; cdr3_aa: CASSPTGTEAFF
d_call: NA; v_call: TRBV6-6; j_call: TRBJ2-1; clone_size: NA; cdr3_nt: TGTGCCAGCAGAGCGGGACAGGTTTACAATGAGCAGTTCTTC; cdr3_aa: CASRAGQVYNEQFF
d_call: NA; v_call: TRBV15; j_call: TRBJ2-7; clone_size: NA; cdr3_nt: TGTGCCACCAGCATTGGAAGGGGGACATACGCCTACGAGCAGTACTTC; cdr3_aa: CATSIGRGTYAYEQYF
d_call: TRBD2; v_call: TRBV4-2; j_call: TRBJ2-1; clone_size: NA; cdr3_nt: TGTGCCAGCAGCCCGGTGGGACTAGCGGGGCACAATGAGCAGTTCTTC; cdr3_aa: CASSPVGLAGHNEQFF
d_call: TRBD1; v_call: TRBV5-1; j_call: TRBJ2-5; clone_size: NA; cdr3_nt: TGCGCCAGCAGCTCATACAGGGGTCAAGAGACCCAGTACTTC; cdr3_aa: CASSSYRGQETQYF
d_call: TRBD1; v_call: TRBV19; j_call: TRBJ1-1; clone_size: once; cdr3_nt: TGTGCCAGTAGCACTACAGGGGGCTACACTGAAGCTTTCTTT; cdr3_aa: CASSTTGGYTEAFF
d_call: TRBD1; v_call: TRBV5-6; j_call: TRBJ1-2; clone_size: NA; cdr3_nt: TGTGCCAGCAGCTTGGAAGCAGGGGGCTATGGCTACACCTTC; cdr3_aa: CASSLEAGGYGYTF
d_call: NA; v_call: TRBV3-1/TRBV3-2; j_call: TRBJ1-4; clone_size: NA; cdr3_nt: TGTGCCAGCAGCCACGGCAGGTCTAATGAAAAACTGTTTTTT; cdr3_aa: CASSHGRSNEKLFF
d_call: NA; v_call: TRBV2; j_call: TRBJ1-2; clone_size: few; cdr3_nt: TGTGCCAGCAGTGAAATGCGGGACCAGACGGGGGGCTACACCTTC; cdr3_aa: CASSEMRDQTGGYTF
d_call: NA; v_call: TRBV13; j_call: TRBJ2-3; clone_size: NA; cdr3_nt: TGTGCCAGCAGCTTAGCTAACTCCGCCTCTAGCACAGATACGCAGTATTTT; cdr3_aa: CASSLANSASSTDTQYF
d_call: TRBD2; v_call: TRBV7-2; j_call: TRBJ2-1; clone_size: NA; cdr3_nt: TGTGCCAGCAGCTTAACGGAGGGGACTAGTGGGTTCTTC; cdr3_aa: CASSLTEGTSGFF
d_call: NA; v_call: TRBV7-9; j_call: TRBJ1-3; clone_size: NA; cdr3_nt: TGTGCCAGCAGCCTCGGGGGATTGGCAATTAAGGGAAACACCATATATTTT; cdr3_aa: CASSLGGLAIKGNTIYF
d_call: TRBD2; v_call: TRBV5-4; j_call: TRBJ2-7; clone_size: NA; cdr3_nt: TGTGCTTGGGCAGGCGGGGGACCGGGCGAGCAGTACTTC; cdr3_aa: CAWAGGGPGEQYF
d_call: NA; v_call: TRBV12-3/TRBV12-4; j_call: TRBJ1-1; clone_size: NA; cdr3_nt: TGTGCCAGCACGCGTGATGTGTTGGGGGCAGCTTTCTTT; cdr3_aa: CASTRDVLGAAFF
d_call: NA; v_call: TRBV15; j_call: TRBJ1-2; clone_size: NA; cdr3_nt: TGTGCCACCAGCAGGGGGCGCGGGGCACTTGGGTACACCTTC; cdr3_aa: CATSRGRGALGYTF
d_call: NA; v_call: TRBV6-2/TRBV6-3; j_call: TRBJ1-2; clone_size: NA; cdr3_nt: TGTGCCAGCAGCGTCGGGACAAACTATGGCTACACCTTC; cdr3_aa: CASSVGTNYGYTF
d_call: TRBD1; v_call: TRBV28; j_call: TRBJ1-1; clone_size: NA; cdr3_nt: TGTGCCAGCAGTCAACAGGGGGAGGAAGCTTTCTTT; cdr3_aa: CASSQQGEEAFF
d_call: NA; v_call: TRBV9; j_call: TRBJ1-2; clone_size: NA; cdr3_nt: TGTGCCACCCCGGGGGGCTATGGCTACACCTTC; cdr3_aa: CATPGGYGYTF
d_call: NA; v_call: TRBV7-9; j_call: TRBJ1-1; clone_size: few; cdr3_nt: TGTGCCAGCAGCTCCAAGACGGGGAACACTGAAGCTTTCTTT; cdr3_aa: CASSSKTGNTEAFF
d_call: NA; v_call: TRBV5-1; j_call: TRBJ1-1; clone_size: NA; cdr3_nt: TGCGCCAGCAGCTTGGGGGGGCTTGGGACTGAAGCTTTCTTT; cdr3_aa: CASSLGGLGTEAFF
d_call: NA; v_call: TRBV6-6; j_call: TRBJ1-5; clone_size: NA; cdr3_nt: TGTGCCAGCAGTCCGCCCGGGGGGCATCAGCCCCAGCATTTT; cdr3_aa: CASSPPGGHQPQHF
d_call: NA; v_call: TRBV7-2; j_call: TRBJ1-6; clone_size: NA; cdr3_nt: TGTGCCAGCAGCTCTAAAGGACGGGGGACGAATTCACCCCTCCACTTT; cdr3_aa: CASSSKGRGTNSPLHF
d_call: TRBD1; v_call: TRBV6-4; j_call: TRBJ2-1; clone_size: NA; cdr3_nt: TGTGCCACCCGGGACAGTAGCAATGAGCAGTTCTTC; cdr3_aa: CATRDSSNEQFF
d_call: TRBD2; v_call: TRBV5-4; j_call: TRBJ2-3; clone_size: NA; cdr3_nt: TGTGCCAGCAGCGGACTAGCGGCGAAAGATACGCAGTATTTT; cdr3_aa: CASSGLAAKDTQYF